The source of this TCR beta chain is a study of T cells after yellow fever vaccination. General observations from the study: Most clones from primary vaccination resurfaced after the booster (around 95% CD4, around 90% CD8).

Germline V gene data show CDR1 as SGHNT and CDR2 as YYREEE (reference sequence). The CDR3 covers 15 residues. Trimming stripped 0 bases from V and 2 bases from J, with 11 bases between. With regard to this clonotype: Its specificity is not known.

TCRdb independently ran MiXCR on the 5' RACE reads; one entry per CDR3 protein. The sample contains 500,000 to 650,000 distinct CDR3 sequences, roughly 12% of which appear only once. This TCR was sampled from a man under 40 who received the YFV17D yellow fever vaccine. Sequences were derived from PBMCs, sampled on the day of the yellow fever booster vaccination. The genes are TRBV5-4 and TRBJ1-2, with D possibly TRBD1 on 6 matching bases. CDR3 nucleotide sequence: TGTGCCAGCAGCTTGGCAGGACAGTTAAACTATGGCTACACCTTC. Residues: CASSLAGQLNYGYTF.